The present TCR beta chain was sequenced within a study of shared clonotypes between healthy human individuals. The germline CDR1 and CDR2 sequences are GTSNPN and SVGIG (reference sequence). The length of the CDR3 is 13 residues. J was trimmed by 4 bases and V by 2 bases; bases with no gene match: 1. Method: immunoSEQ multiplex PCR; TCRdb's copy keeps in-frame clones and lacks some. Found here are roughly 450,000 clones, about four fifths of them singletons; the top ten hold approximately 12%. The V gene is TRBV30, the J gene TRBJ2-1; TRBD2 matches 8 bases. This TCR was sampled from a woman aged 40 to 49 in good health. Some clones in this sample may be carry-over from other donors' samples. Specimen: PBMCs. CDR3 sequence (DNA): TGTGCCTGGAGTCGCGGGAGGTACAATGAGCAGTTCTTC. As protein: CAWSRGRYNEQFF.